Listed below are T cell receptor beta chains from one sample, sequenced in a study of blood T cell repertoires in COVID-19. The table came from immunoSEQ multiplex PCR; TCRdb's copy has only in-frame clones and leaves some out. This table holds some 270,000 clones, around 86% found once. The sample consisted of PBMCs or T cells enriched from blood (not recorded which). Receptors were obtained from a woman aged 40 to 50 who had recovered from COVID-19. CDR3s include the opening cysteine and the closing phenylalanine or tryptophan.

j_call v_call cdr3_aa
TRBJ1-4 TRBV5-1 CASSLVAATNEKLFF
TRBJ2-1 TRBV6-5 CASGRDRGVSEQFF
TRBJ2-1 TRBV1 CTSSRQPSPGLAGVDEQFF
TRBJ1-4 TRBV14 CASSRRGTGGEKLFF
TRBJ2-2 TRBV12-3/TRBV12-4 CASSSDTGELFF
TRBJ2-5 TRBV2 CASKGGSTETQYF
TRBJ2-1 TRBV24-1 CATSGGTYNEQFF
TRBJ1-2 TRBV19 CASSINRGPSYGYTF
TRBJ2-1 TRBV7-9 CASSHPLQAGVSYNEQFF
TRBJ1-2 TRBV29-1 CSVGNYQGIRTHGYTF
TRBJ2-3 TRBV9 CASSLTSSGRAGDTQYF
TRBJ2-1 TRBV4-3 CASSQDIAGSGYEQFF
TRBJ1-2 TRBV3-1/TRBV3-2 CASSQVGGGYGYTF
TRBJ2-3 TRBV4-2 CASSQAGTSGSDTQYF
TRBJ2-1 TRBV27 CASYRGLSSYNEQFF
TRBJ2-5 TRBV7-9 CASSPGVEETQYF
TRBJ1-6 TRBV5-1 CASGGPGNSPLHF
TRBJ2-1 TRBV4-2 CASSQGVGGAVEQFF
TRBJ2-5 TRBV7-3 CASSLGSGGNQETQYF
TRBJ2-7 TRBV18 CASSPDTGPYEQYF
TRBJ2-7 TRBV6-5 CASSQAGGTYEQYF
TRBJ1-3 TRBV9 CASSPLAGNTIYF
TRBJ2-7 TRBV7-2 CASSFSAYWATYEQYF
TRBJ1-4 TRBV7-2 CASSLLRGRAEKLFF
TRBJ1-5 TRBV11-2 CASSRRSGSNQPQHF
TRBJ2-1 TRBV6-2/TRBV6-3 CASSYTYNEQFF
TRBJ2-7 TRBV6-2/TRBV6-3 CASSYSGWRYF
TRBJ2-7 TRBV3-1/TRBV3-2 CASSRGGAGVTYEQYF